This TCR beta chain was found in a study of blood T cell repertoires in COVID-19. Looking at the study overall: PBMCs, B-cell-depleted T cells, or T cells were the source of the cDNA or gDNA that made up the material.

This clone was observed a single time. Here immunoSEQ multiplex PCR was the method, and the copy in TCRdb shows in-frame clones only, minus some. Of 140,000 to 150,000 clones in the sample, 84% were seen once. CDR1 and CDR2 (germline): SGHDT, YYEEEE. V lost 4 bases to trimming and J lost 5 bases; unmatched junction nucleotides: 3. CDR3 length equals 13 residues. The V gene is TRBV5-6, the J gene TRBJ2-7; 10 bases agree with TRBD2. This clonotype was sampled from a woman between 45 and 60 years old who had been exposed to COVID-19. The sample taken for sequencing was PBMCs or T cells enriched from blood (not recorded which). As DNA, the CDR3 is TGTGCCAGCAGCAGGCTAGCGGGAGACGAGCAGTACTTC. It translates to CASSRLAGDEQYF.